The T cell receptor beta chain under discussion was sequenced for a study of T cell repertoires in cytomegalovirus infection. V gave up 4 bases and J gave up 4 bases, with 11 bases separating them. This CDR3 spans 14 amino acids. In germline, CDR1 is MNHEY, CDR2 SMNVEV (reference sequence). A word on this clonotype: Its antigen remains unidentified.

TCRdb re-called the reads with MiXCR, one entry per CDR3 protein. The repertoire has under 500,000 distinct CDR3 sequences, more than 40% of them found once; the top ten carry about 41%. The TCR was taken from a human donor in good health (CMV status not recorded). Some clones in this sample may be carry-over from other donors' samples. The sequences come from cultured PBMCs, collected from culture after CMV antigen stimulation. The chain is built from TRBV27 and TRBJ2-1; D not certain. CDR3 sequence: CASSSRRFYNEQFF. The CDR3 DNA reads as TGTGCCAGCAGTTCTCGGCGGTTTTACAATGAGCAGTTCTTC.